The 27 T cell receptor beta chains in this list originate from one sample, sequenced in a study of blood T cell repertoires in COVID-19. Sequencing used immunoSEQ multiplex PCR; TCRdb keeps in-frame clones, though not all of them. The data hold around 70,000 clones, with approximately 86% observed a single time. The source material was peripheral blood. The receptors stem from a man aged 45-65 years with acute or convalescent COVID-19.

V usage is TRBV5-1 and J usage is TRBJ2-1; 7 bases agree with TRBD2. V shed 6 bases and J 8 bases; nucleotides not matched to a gene: 14. CDR3 length: 15 residues. Germline values: CDR1 SGHRS, CDR2 YFSETQ. The CDR3 reads CASKTSGLISDEQFF. For the CDR3, the DNA is TGCGCCAGCAAAACCTCGGGACTAATTTCCGATGAGCAGTTCTTC. The variable domain in full, with the rest retrieved from reference TRBV5-1 and TRBJ2-1, is KAGVTQTPRYLIKTRGQQVTLSCSPISGHRSVSWYQQTPGQGLQFLFEYFSETQRNKGNFPGRFSGRQFSNSRSEMNVSTLELGDSALYLCASKTSGLISDEQFFGPGTRLTVL.

This clone was seen a handful of times. The chain recombines TRBV30 with TRBJ2-3; 7 positions agree with TRBD2. Germline loops: CDR1 GTSNPN, CDR2 SVGIG (reference sequence). The CDR3 runs to 14 residues. With 8 bases clipped from V and 2 bases from J, the junction kept 10 bases outside the gene matches. For the CDR3, the DNA is TGTGCCGGACAACCCGGGGGGTCCACAGATACGCAGTATTTT. This sequence encodes CAGQPGGSTDTQYF. The full variable domain, rest sourced from reference TRBV30 and TRBJ2-3, is SQTIHQWPATLVQPVGSPLSLECTVEGTSNPNLYWYRQAAGRGLQLLFYSVGIGQISSEVPQNLSASRPQDRQFILSSKKLLLSDSGFYLCAGQPGGSTDTQYFGPGTRLTVL.

The rearrangement uses TRBV2 and TRBJ1-1, with D possibly matching TRBD1 (5 bases). Germline values: CDR1 SNHLY, CDR2 FYNNEI. Trimming took off 7 bases at V and 0 bases at J, with 15 bases between the two ends. The CDR3 is 15 residues long. CDR3 loop: CASTLNGGVNTEAFF. The CDR3 nucleotides read TGTGCCAGCACCCTTAACGGGGGAGTGAACACTGAAGCTTTCTTT.

This sequence joins TRBV27 and TRBJ1-6, with 8 bases matching TRBD1. Germline-derived CDR1 and CDR2 are MNHEY and SMNVEV (reference sequence). The CDR3 runs 17 residues. Trimming at V came to 2 bases and at J to 10 bases, leaving 13 bases not matched to a gene. The CDR3 reads CASSLLAGTGLPSPLHF. The CDR3, as DNA: TGTGCCAGCAGTTTACTGGCCGGGACAGGACTTCCGTCACCCCTCCACTTT.

The chain combines TRBV2 with TRBJ2-7; 8 positions agree with TRBD2. CDR1 is SNHLY, CDR2 FYNNEI, per germline. CDR3 length equals 13 residues. The V gene end was trimmed by 4 bases and the J gene end by 5 bases; junction bases not matched to a gene: 4. For the CDR3, the DNA is TGTGCCAGCAGTGTACTAGCGGTAAACGAGCAGTACTTC. Residues: CASSVLAVNEQYF.

The J gene is TRBJ1-5, the V gene TRBV24-1, with D perhaps TRBD1 (5 bases). Germline CDR1 reads KGHDR; CDR2 reads SFDVKD. The ends were cut back, 4 bases at V and 5 bases at J, with 8 bases in the middle. The CDR3 runs 13 residues. The CDR3 is CATSEDSDQPQHF. As DNA, the CDR3 is TGTGCCACCAGTGAAGACAGCGATCAGCCCCAGCATTTT.

V and J are TRBV6-5 and TRBJ1-4; D is unresolved. Trimming cost V 2 bases and J 0 bases, with 7 bases left between them. CDR1 MNHEY and CDR2 SVGAGI come from the germline V gene. CDR3 size: 15 residues. The CDR3 DNA sequence: TGTGCCAGCAGTTACATGGAGGCAACTAATGAAAAACTGTTTTTT. Amino acid sequence: CASSYMEATNEKLFF.

This rearrangement joins TRBV10-3 to TRBJ2-2; D is uncertain. Per germline, CDR1 ENHRY and CDR2 SYGVKD. Trimming removed 7 bases from V and 6 bases from J, with 18 bases in between. The CDR3 is 15 amino acids. This CDR3 reads CAITPVSLVAGELFF. In nucleotides, the CDR3 is TGTGCCATCACCCCCGTTTCCCTAGTTGCCGGGGAGCTGTTTTTT.

The chain employs TRBV6-5 and TRBJ2-3, with 13 nucleotides matching TRBD2. The CDR3 consists of 15 residues. The V and J ends lost 6 bases and 3 bases, in that order; junction bases with no gene match: 3. Germline V gene data show CDR1 as MNHEY and CDR2 as SVGAGI. The CDR3 sequence is CASSPTSGRTDTQYF. As DNA, the CDR3 is TGTGCCAGCAGCCCGACTAGCGGGAGGACAGATACGCAGTATTTT.

The V call is TRBV9, the J call TRBJ1-2; 9 positions match TRBD1. The germline V gene has CDR1 SGDLS and CDR2 YYNGEE. The CDR3 loop spans 15 amino acids. Trimming cost V 3 bases and J 3 bases; bases outside gene matches: 6. This CDR3 reads CASSEFGTGYYGYTF. The CDR3 coding sequence is TGTGCCAGCAGCGAATTCGGGACAGGGTACTATGGCTACACCTTC.

This clone showed up just a few times. The chain uses TRBV13 and TRBJ1-1, with TRBD1 matching 7 bases. The CDR3 covers 13 residues. In germline, CDR1 is PRHDT, CDR2 FYEKMQ (reference sequence). The ends lost 0 bases at V and 6 bases at J; junction bases unmatched: 1. The CDR3 is CASSLGDRPEAFF. The CDR3 nucleotides read TGTGCCAGCAGCTTAGGGGACAGGCCTGAAGCTTTCTTT.

In this sample, this clone is medium-sized. The rearrangement links TRBV6-5 to TRBJ2-3, with 14 positions matching TRBD2. J lost 4 bases, V lost 5 bases, and 2 bases had no gene match. The CDR3 consists of 15 residues. Germline V gives CDR1 MNHEY, CDR2 SVGAGI. This CDR3 reads CASSTGLAGADTQYF. Written as DNA, the CDR3 is TGTGCCAGCAGTACGGGACTAGCGGGAGCAGATACGCAGTATTTT.

The chain carries TRBV25-1 and TRBJ2-5; tentatively, D is TRBD2 (6 bases). Trimming pared 4 bases from V and 1 base from J, leaving 7 bases between. The CDR3 totals 13 residues. Germline CDR1 and CDR2: MGHDK and SYGVNS. The CDR3 DNA is TGTGCCAGCAGTGGCGGGGTCCAAGAGACCCAGTACTTC. This gives the protein CASSGGVQETQYF.

The chain links TRBV7-8 to TRBJ2-3; 7 positions match TRBD2. V shed 5 bases, J shed 3 bases, and the junction held 14 bases outside the gene matches. Germline loops: CDR1 SGHVS, CDR2 FQNEAQ. CDR3 length: 17 residues. DNA of the CDR3: TGTGCCAGCAGCAAACGGACCTGGGGGGGGTTGACAGATACGCAGTATTTT. The encoded protein is CASSKRTWGGLTDTQYF.

V and J are TRBV5-1 and TRBJ1-1; unclear D gene. Germline assignment: CDR1 SGHRS and CDR2 YFSETQ. The V gene lost 0 bases and the J gene lost 0 bases, with 9 bases spanning the gap. This CDR3 has 15 amino acids. The CDR3 is CASSLAGSMNTEAFF. The CDR3, as DNA: TGCGCCAGCAGCTTGGCCGGGAGCATGAACACTGAAGCTTTCTTT. The full variable domain, its missing parts supplied by reference TRBV5-1 and TRBJ1-1, is KAGVTQTPRYLIKTRGQQVTLSCSPISGHRSVSWYQQTPGQGLQFLFEYFSETQRNKGNFPGRFSGRQFSNSRSEMNVSTLELGDSALYLCASSLAGSMNTEAFFGQGTRLTVV.

The chain has TRBV7-2 and TRBJ2-3, with D maybe TRBD1 (8 bases). Germline values: CDR1 SGHTA, CDR2 FQGNSA. V lost 4 bases, J lost 2 bases, and 16 bases lay in between. The length of the CDR3 is 16 residues. As DNA, the CDR3 is TGTGCCAGCAGCTCTGGACAGGGACTATTCACAGATACGCAGTATTTT. Protein product: CASSSGQGLFTDTQYF. The full variable domain, its missing parts supplied by reference TRBV7-2 and TRBJ2-3, is GAGVSQSPSNKVTEKGKDVELRCDPISGHTALYWYRQSLGQGLEFLIYFQGNSAPDKSGLPSDRFSAERTGGSVSTLTIQRTQQEDSAVYLCASSSGQGLFTDTQYFGPGTRLTVL.

This clone turned up a few times. The chain links TRBV3-1 (or the pseudogene TRBV3-2) to TRBJ2-5; 8 nucleotides line up with TRBD2. Germline V lookup: CDR1 LGHDT, CDR2 YNNKEL (reference sequence). The junction had 18 bases not matched to a gene; V was cut back by 6 bases and J by 3 bases. The CDR3 totals 18 residues. This CDR3 is CASRLGEGAGVEEETQYF. The CDR3 bases are TGTGCCAGCAGACTTGGGGAAGGAGCGGGAGTTGAGGAAGAGACCCAGTACTTC.

This clone was observed a few times. This sequence joins TRBV15 and TRBJ1-1; TRBD1 aligns across 9 bases. Trimming at V came to 3 bases and at J to 3 bases, leaving 8 bases not matched to a gene. CDR3 length: 16 residues. Germline V gene lookup returns CDR1 LNHNV and CDR2 YYDKDF (reference sequence). This CDR3 reads CATSSPNRDRDTEAFF. The DNA of the CDR3 is TGTGCCACCAGCAGTCCTAACCGGGACAGGGACACTGAAGCTTTCTTT. Using reference TRBV15 and TRBJ1-1 for the parts outside the CDR3, the full variable domain is DAMVIQNPRYQVTQFGKPVTLSCSQTLNHNVMYWYQQKSSQAPKLLFHYYDKDFNNEADTPDNFQSRRPNTSFCFLDIRSPGLGDTAMYLCATSSPNRDRDTEAFFGQGTRLTVV.

V and J are TRBV18 and TRBJ2-3; weak D call: TRBD2 (6 bases). The CDR3 length is 16 residues. From germline, CDR1 is KGHSH and CDR2 LQKENI. With 2 bases removed from V and 2 bases from J, the gap between germline ends came to 14 bases. CDR3 sequence reads: CASSPSTGLPTDTQYF. The CDR3 DNA follows: TGTGCCAGCTCACCAAGCACGGGACTCCCCACAGATACGCAGTATTTT.

The chain links TRBV21-1 to TRBJ1-4; TRBD1 was called by the table and not checked on the DNA. TRBV21-1 is a pseudogene segment. The CDR3 totals 16 residues. The CDR3 sequence: CASSKPGQGRSEKLFF. CDR3 nucleotide sequence: TGTGCCAGCAGCAAACCAGGGCAGGGAAGGTCTGAAAAACTGTTTTTT.

The CDR3 region is CASSVGQPMNTEAFF. The CDR3 nucleotides read TGCGCCAGCAGTGTTGGACAGCCGATGAACACTGAAGCTTTCTTT. The chain combines TRBV10-1 with TRBJ1-1; TRBD1 is a possible D gene (6 bases). Trimming cost V 4 bases and J 0 bases, with 12 bases left between them. The CDR3 contains 15 residues. The germline V gene encodes CDR1 WNHNN and CDR2 SYGVQD (reference sequence).

CDR3 sequence reads: CASSLGRVALPGNTIYF. The CDR3 DNA sequence: TGTGCCAGCAGCTTAGGCCGTGTGGCCCTCCCTGGAAACACCATATATTTT. This rearrangement joins TRBV11-3 to TRBJ1-3; D uncertain. The CDR3 covers 17 residues. Germline lookup yields CDR1 SGHNT and CDR2 YENEEA. Trimming stripped 1 base from V and 2 bases from J, with 15 bases between.

This clone was observed once. CDR3 DNA sequence: TGTGCCAGCAGCTTTGTGGCAGATTCACCCCTCCACTTT. It is translated as CASSFVADSPLHF. The genes are TRBV5-4 and TRBJ1-6; D uncertain. The CDR3 sequence is 13 residues long. Trimming took off 2 bases at V and 8 bases at J, with 8 bases between the two ends. Germline assignment: CDR1 SGHNT and CDR2 YYREEE (reference sequence).

This clone was detected once. This rearrangement joins TRBV6-5 to TRBJ2-1, with D perhaps matching TRBD2 (5 bases). The length of the CDR3 is 13 residues. The V end was cut by 6 bases, the J end by 4 bases, with 10 bases between. Germline CDR1 and CDR2: MNHEY and SVGAGI. The CDR3 nucleotides read TGTGCCAGCAGGACTACTAGATACAATGAGCAGTTCTTC. This codes for CASRTTRYNEQFF.

In its sample, this clone was seen a few times. The chain has TRBV24-1 and TRBJ2-1; 8 nucleotides line up with TRBD1. The length of the CDR3 is 14 residues. The germline gives CDR1 KGHDR, CDR2 SFDVKD. The V segment lost 10 bases and the J segment 5 bases; nucleotides outside the gene matches: 9. The CDR3 loop is CATKQGEYNNEQFF. CDR3 nucleotide sequence: TGTGCCACAAAACAGGGGGAATATAACAATGAGCAGTTCTTC.

In its sample, this clone was seen a few times. The gene calls are TRBV5-5 and TRBJ2-5, with D maybe TRBD2 (5 bases). This CDR3 has 12 amino acids. V was cut by 7 bases and J by 1 base, with 8 bases left in between. CDR1 SGHKS and CDR2 YYEKEE come from the germline V gene (reference sequence). The CDR3 spells CASFRGQETQYF. In nucleotides, the CDR3 is TGTGCCAGCTTCCGGGGCCAAGAGACCCAGTACTTC. Full variable domain (rest looked up from reference TRBV5-5 and TRBJ2-5): DAGVTQSPTHLIKTRGQQVTLRCSPISGHKSVSWYQQVLGQGPQFIFQYYEKEERGRGNFPDRFSARQFPNYSSELNVNALLLGDSALYLCASFRGQETQYFGPGTRLLVL.

The chain recombines TRBV7-9 with TRBJ2-5, with TRBD2 matching over 9 bases. The germline V gene has CDR1 SEHNR and CDR2 FQNEAQ (reference sequence). The CDR3 loop spans 15 amino acids. V lost 2 bases, J lost 2 bases, and 3 bases stayed unmatched. CDR3 DNA: TGTGCCAGCAGCTTACTTAGCGGGGGACAAGAGACCCAGTACTTC. Amino acids: CASSLLSGGQETQYF.